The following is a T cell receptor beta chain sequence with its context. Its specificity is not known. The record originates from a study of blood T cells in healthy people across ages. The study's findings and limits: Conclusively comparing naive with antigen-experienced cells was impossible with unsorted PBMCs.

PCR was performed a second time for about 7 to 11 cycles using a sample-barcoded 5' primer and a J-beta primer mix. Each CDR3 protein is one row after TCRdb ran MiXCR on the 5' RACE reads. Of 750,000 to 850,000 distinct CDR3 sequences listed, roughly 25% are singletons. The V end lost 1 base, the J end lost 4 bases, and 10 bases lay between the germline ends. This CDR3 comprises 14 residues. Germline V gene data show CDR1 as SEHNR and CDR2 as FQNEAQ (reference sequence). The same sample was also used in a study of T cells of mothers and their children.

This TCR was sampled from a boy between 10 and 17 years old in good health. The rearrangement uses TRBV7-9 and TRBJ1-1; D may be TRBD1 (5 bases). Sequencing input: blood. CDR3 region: CASSLGRVRTEAFF. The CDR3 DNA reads TGTGCCAGCAGCTTAGGCAGGGTCCGCACTGAAGCTTTCTTT.